This T cell receptor (beta chain) was captured by sequencing in a study of CD8 T cells in Susac syndrome. From blood CD8+ and CD4+ T cells, the TCR beta chain was sequenced. TEMRA cells were FACS-enriched and CD8+ and CD4+ T cells negatively isolated. The RNA, about 0.45 to 1 ug, was put through reverse transcription using random hexamers. Amplification of TCR beta CDR3 spanned 54 Vbeta and 13 Jbeta via immunoSEQ multiplex PCR. One entry per CDR3 protein results from TCRdb running MiXCR on the immunoSEQ multiplex PCR reads. The repertoire holds 110,000 or so distinct CDR3 sequences, 85% to 95% seen once, with approximately 0.1% in the top ten. Per germline, CDR1 MNHEY and CDR2 SMNVEV (reference sequence). The CDR3 runs to 13 residues. Trimming shortened V by 6 bases and J by 6 bases, and 9 bases separated the two germline ends.

The chain links TRBV27 to TRBJ1-6, with D unresolved. The source is a human donor in good health. The specimen was CD4+ T cells from PBMCs. In DNA form, the CDR3 reads TGTGCCAGCAGCAGGTCCCCTAATTCACCCCTCCACTTT. This translates into CASSRSPNSPLHF.